This T cell receptor (beta chain) was sequenced for a study of control samples from healthy donors and cancer patients. With V trimmed by 6 bases and J by 9 bases, 10 bases remained unmatched. CDR1 is SGHAT, CDR2 FQNNGV, per germline. The CDR3 loop spans 15 amino acids. Clones were sequenced by immunoSEQ multiplex PCR, and TCRdb holds only the in-frame ones, with some missing. The sample includes about 79,000 clones, roughly 93% of them seen just once. The sequenced sample was PBMCs. The clonotype originates from a woman aged 35 to 49 with lung cancer. The rearrangement joins TRBV11-2 to TRBJ2-1; 11 bases align to TRBD2. CDR3 region: CASRQPGLAVVEQFF. The CDR3 bases are TGTGCCAGCAGGCAACCGGGACTAGCGGTCGTTGAGCAGTTCTTC.